This TCR beta chain was recovered during a study of beta chain features in type 1 diabetes. General study results and limits: People with Type 1 diabetes carried modestly yet significantly shorter TCRB CDR3s in all four CD4+ subsets.

CD4+ naive, central memory, regulatory and stem cell-like memory subsets were isolated by sorting on CD45RO/CCR7/CD25/CD127/CD95/CD27. Each population that was sorted was more than 95% pure. This clone was observed many times. The antigen remains unidentified. The V end was cut by 5 bases, the J end by 6 bases, with 14 bases between. Germline lookup yields CDR1 SGHTA and CDR2 FQGNSA. The CDR3 is 15 amino acids. As every portion of the isolated RNA was reverse transcribed, the sequencing read expressed TCRB transcripts. Average reads for naive, central memory and regulatory T cell samples were roughly 3.4 million. Assay used: immunoSEQ multiplex PCR; TCRdb lists only in-frame clones, some missing. The sample carries about 220,000 clones, roughly a tenth recorded once.

The receptor's source is a man aged 18 to 29 in good health. The sample was central memory CD4+ T cells from blood. The V and J genes are TRBV7-2 and TRBJ2-6; D uncertain. The CDR3 spells CASSPWAAQANVLTF. CDR3 DNA: TGTGCCAGCAGCCCCTGGGCCGCTCAGGCCAACGTCCTGACTTTC.